This passage covers 17 T cell receptor beta chains from one sample sequenced in a study of blood T cell repertoires in COVID-19. Data came from immunoSEQ multiplex PCR; TCRdb stores just in-frame clones and leaves some out. The sample includes 150,000 to 250,000 clones, about 90% of them seen just once. Sequencing used PBMCs or T cells enriched from blood (not recorded which). The receptor set was obtained from a woman aged 25 to 45 who had recovered from COVID-19.

This chain connects TRBV19 to TRBJ2-7, with TRBD2 identical over 7 bases. Per germline, CDR1 LNHDA and CDR2 SQIVND (reference sequence). V lost 0 bases to trimming and J lost 2 bases; unmatched junction nucleotides: 7. This CDR3 is 16 amino acids long. For the CDR3, the DNA is TGTGCCAGTAGTATAGATCTGGGCGGGGGAACCTACGAGCAGTACTTC. Its protein product is CASSIDLGGGTYEQYF. Based on the CDR3 plus reference TRBV19 and TRBJ2-7, the full variable domain is DGGITQSPKYLFRKEGQNVTLSCEQNLNHDAMYWYRQDPGQGLRLIYYSQIVNDFQKGDIAEGYSVSREKKESFPLTVTSAQKNPTAFYLCASSIDLGGGTYEQYFGPGTRLTVT.

This clone was seen just once. The chain is built from TRBV10-2 and TRBJ2-2; 8 bases map to TRBD2. CDR1 is WSHSY, CDR2 SAAADI, per germline. Germline trimming cut 7 bases from V and 2 bases from J; bases unmatched to any gene: 6. The CDR3 is made up of 15 amino acids. The CDR3 DNA follows: TGCGCCAGCACAGGCAGCGGGGGTAACACCGGGGAGCTGTTTTTT. Its translation is CASTGSGGNTGELFF.

V usage is TRBV9 and J usage is TRBJ2-5, with D possibly matching TRBD1 (6 bases). The germline V and J ends were trimmed by 3 bases and 3 bases, with 9 bases remaining between them. Per germline, CDR1 SGDLS and CDR2 YYNGEE. This CDR3 spans 13 amino acids. The CDR3 reads CASSATGKETQYF. As DNA, the CDR3 is TGTGCCAGCAGCGCGACAGGAAAAGAGACCCAGTACTTC.

This clone was found a few times. V usage is TRBV7-6 and J usage is TRBJ2-5; 8 nucleotides line up with TRBD1. Losses at the gene ends were 5 bases for V and 2 bases for J; bases not matched to a gene: 7. The CDR3 sequence is 15 residues long. Germline CDR1 and CDR2: SGHVS and FNYEAQ. CDR3 nucleotide sequence: TGTGCCAGCAGCCCCATCGGACAGGGACAAGAGACCCAGTACTTC. Its translation: CASSPIGQGQETQYF.

CDR3: CATSVTAGETQYF. The CDR3 DNA reads as TGTGCCACCAGTGTCACAGCGGGGGAGACCCAGTACTTC. The chain joins TRBV24-1 to TRBJ2-5; 7 positions agree with TRBD2. The CDR3 totals 13 residues. V shed 5 bases and J 5 bases; nucleotides not matched to a gene: 4. Germline V lookup: CDR1 KGHDR, CDR2 SFDVKD.

The chain uses TRBV30 and TRBJ1-3; D remains ambiguous. Germline values: CDR1 GTSNPN, CDR2 SVGIG (reference sequence). Trimming took off 3 bases at V and 0 bases at J, with 18 bases between the two ends. The CDR3 sequence is 17 residues long. Here the CDR3 reads CAWSAGHLYRSGNTIYF. The CDR3 DNA reads TGTGCCTGGAGCGCGGGCCACTTATATCGCTCTGGAAACACCATATATTTT.

V is TRBV5-8 and J is TRBJ1-1; maybe TRBD1 (5 bases). The CDR3 spans 13 residues. Germline lookup yields CDR1 SGHTS and CDR2 YDEGEE. Trimming removed 2 bases from V and 5 bases from J, with 10 bases in between. The CDR3 DNA reads TGTGCCAGCAGCTTTTGGGGGGGGACTGAAGCTTTCTTT. Its protein product is CASSFWGGTEAFF.

This clone was counted a single time. The chain recombines TRBV30 with TRBJ2-5; tentatively, D is TRBD1 (5 bases). This CDR3 comprises 14 residues. Germline V lookup: CDR1 GTSNPN, CDR2 SVGIG (reference sequence). Deletions cut 0 bases from V and 2 bases from J, with 10 bases between. The chain's CDR3 is CAWSVGALQETQYF. As DNA, the CDR3 is TGTGCCTGGAGTGTAGGGGCCCTTCAAGAGACCCAGTACTTC.

This sequence joins TRBV7-2 and TRBJ1-3, with D perhaps matching TRBD1 (5 bases). Germline V gene lookup returns CDR1 SGHTA and CDR2 FQGNSA. This CDR3 has 15 residues. Trimming cost V 5 bases and J 0 bases, with 11 bases left between them. CDR3 sequence (DNA): TGTGCCAGCAGCGGGGGGGGTGGCTCTGGAAACACCATATATTTT. This sequence encodes CASSGGGGSGNTIYF.

The chain uses TRBV6-5 and TRBJ1-4; TRBD1 might be the D (5 bases). CDR1 is MNHEY, CDR2 SVGAGI, per germline. The V gene lost 5 bases and the J gene lost 2 bases, with 12 bases spanning the gap. This CDR3 is built from 15 residues. The CDR3 DNA reads TGTGCCAGCAGTACCCGACAGCTGACTAATGAAAAACTGTTTTTT. It encodes CASSTRQLTNEKLFF.

The V and J genes are TRBV23-1 and TRBJ2-7, with 12 bases matching TRBD2. TRBV23-1 is given ORF status, its function remaining uncertain. CDR3 length equals 17 residues. With 5 bases clipped from V and 5 bases from J, the junction kept 13 bases outside the gene matches. The CDR3 DNA reads TGCGCCAGCAGTTCGGGCACCACTAGCGGGGGGTCCGACGAGCAGTACTTC. Its protein is CASSSGTTSGGSDEQYF.

The V and J genes are TRBV5-6 and TRBJ1-2; D unresolved. The CDR3 extends over 12 amino acids. V was pared by 1 base and J by 5 bases, with 6 bases between. Germline V gene sequence: CDR1 SGHDT, CDR2 YYEEEE. As DNA, the CDR3 is TGTGCCAGCAGCTTGAGAGGGTATGGCTACACCTTC. The encoded protein is CASSLRGYGYTF.

This sequence joins TRBV7-3 and TRBJ2-5; D remains unclear. Deletions cut 2 bases from V and 1 base from J, with 5 bases between. Germline V gene data show CDR1 as SGHTA and CDR2 as FQGTGA. The CDR3 is 13 amino acids. Written as DNA, the CDR3 is TGTGCCAGCAGCTTAGACTCCCAAGAGACCCAGTACTTC. Amino acids: CASSLDSQETQYF.

V gene TRBV5-1 combines with J gene TRBJ2-4; 9 bases map to TRBD1. V was pared by 2 bases and J by 1 base, with 7 bases of the junction left unmatched. The germline V gene has CDR1 SGHRS and CDR2 YFSETQ. This CDR3 comprises 17 residues. In DNA, the CDR3 is TGCGCCAGCAGCTTTGGGGACAGGGAATACGCCAAAAACATTCAGTACTTC. The encoded protein is CASSFGDREYAKNIQYF.

The rearrangement joins TRBV13 to TRBJ2-2; TRBD2 might be the D (5 bases). The CDR3 is 16 residues long. Germline loops: CDR1 PRHDT, CDR2 FYEKMQ (reference sequence). The V end was cut by 0 bases, the J end by 4 bases, with 12 bases between. The CDR3 is CASSLGRLAPTGELFF. In DNA form, the CDR3 reads TGTGCCAGCAGCTTAGGTCGTCTAGCACCCACCGGGGAGCTGTTTTTT.

DNA for the CDR3: TGTGCCAGCAGCTCCGTAACCTACGAGCAGTACTTC. Protein sequence: CASSSVTYEQYF. The genes are TRBV11-3 and TRBJ2-7; D unclear. V lost 4 bases and J lost 2, with 6 bases in between. From germline, CDR1 is SGHNT and CDR2 YENEEA. The CDR3 length is 12 residues.

The V gene is TRBV18, the J gene TRBJ2-2; D is undetermined. Germline V CDR1 and CDR2: KGHSH, LQKENI. V was shortened by 5 bases and J by 0 bases, with 13 bases between the two germline ends. The CDR3 covers 16 residues. DNA for the CDR3: TGTGCCAGCTCATTGACAACGGTCCCGAACACCGGGGAGCTGTTTTTT. Its translation: CASSLTTVPNTGELFF.